One sample yielded the 7 T cell receptor beta chains listed below, sequenced in a study of cytomegalovirus exposure and HLA in healthy donors. The PCR ran on 60 Vbeta and 13 Jbeta primers. Measured with immunoSEQ multiplex PCR; TCRdb has only the in-frame clones, and not every one. Of about 160,000 clones in the sample, around 79% were seen once. The sample consisted of PBMCs. These TCRs come from a man in his forties in good health and CMV-seronegative.

This rearrangement joins TRBV7-6 to TRBJ1-1, with 7 nucleotides matching TRBD1. The germline V gene encodes CDR1 SGHVS and CDR2 FNYEAQ. V dropped 2 bases and J dropped 0; count of bases not matched to a gene: 15. This CDR3 comprises 19 residues. The CDR3 sequence: CASSLTAGGAGGMNTEAFF. The CDR3, as DNA: TGTGCCAGCAGCTTAACGGCAGGGGGTGCGGGGGGCATGAACACTGAAGCTTTCTTT. The full variable domain, its missing parts supplied by reference TRBV7-6 and TRBJ1-1, is GAGVSQSPRYKVTKRGQDVALRCDPISGHVSLYWYRQALGQGPEFLTYFNYEAQQDKSGLPNDRFSAERPEGSISTLTIQRTEQRDSAMYRCASSLTAGGAGGMNTEAFFGQGTRLTVV.

The chain uses TRBV10-3 and TRBJ2-5; TRBD1 matches 8 bases. Germline assignment: CDR1 ENHRY and CDR2 SYGVKD. J lost 6 bases, V lost 2 bases, and 5 bases had no gene match. This CDR3 is built from 14 residues. The CDR3 DNA follows: TGTGCCATCAGTGAGCCGGACAGGGTGAAGACCCAGTACTTC. Amino acids: CAISEPDRVKTQYF.

The CDR3 here is CASSEEGGGETQYF. The CDR3 coding sequence is TGTGCCAGCAGTGAGGAAGGGGGCGGTGAGACCCAGTACTTC. V usage is TRBV2 and J usage is TRBJ2-5; TRBD1 aligns across 7 bases. The CDR3 is made up of 14 amino acids. V lost 3 bases and J lost 5; bases outside the gene matches: 6. Per the germline V gene, CDR1 is SNHLY and CDR2 is FYNNEI. The variable domain in full, completed from reference TRBV2 and TRBJ2-5, reads EPEVTQTPSHQVTQMGQEVILRCVPISNHLYFYWYRQILGQKVEFLVSFYNNEISEKSEIFDDQFSVERPDGSNFTLKIRSTKLEDSAMYFCASSEEGGGETQYFGPGTRLLVL.

This chain connects TRBV28 to TRBJ1-1, with D hard to call. The V and J ends lost 2 bases and 1 base respectively, with 8 bases between them. The CDR3 has 14 residues. Germline V gene lookup returns CDR1 MDHEN and CDR2 SYDVKM. In DNA form, the CDR3 reads TGTGCCAGCAGTTTAACGCGATCGAACACTGAAGCTTTCTTT. Encoded protein: CASSLTRSNTEAFF.

This clone was found once. CDR3 amino acids: CASSLGSNSPLHF. DNA of the CDR3: TGTGCCAGCAGTCTCGGGTCCAATTCACCCCTCCACTTT. The chain joins TRBV7-2 to TRBJ1-6, with D hard to call. Trimming stripped 6 bases from V and 7 bases from J, with 10 bases between. The CDR3 extends over 13 amino acids. The germline CDR1 and CDR2 sequences are SGHTA and FQGNSA.

The rearrangement links TRBV6-1 to TRBJ1-1, with D perhaps matching TRBD1 (5 bases). V gave up 6 bases and J gave up 7 bases, with 6 bases separating them. Looked up from germline, CDR1 is MNHNS and CDR2 is SASEGT. The CDR3 totals 10 residues. The CDR3 loop reads CASRGGEAFF. The CDR3 nucleotides read TGTGCCAGCAGGGGGGGTGAAGCTTTCTTT.

This chain links TRBV6-5 with TRBJ1-2; D is possibly TRBD1 (6 bases). Germline CDR1 MNHEY, CDR2 SVGAGI. The V gene lost 2 bases and the J gene lost 8 bases, with 12 bases spanning the gap. This CDR3 is built from 13 residues. CDR3 DNA: TGTGCCAGCAGTTACAGAACAGGGCAAGGCTACACCTTC. Its protein is CASSYRTGQGYTF.